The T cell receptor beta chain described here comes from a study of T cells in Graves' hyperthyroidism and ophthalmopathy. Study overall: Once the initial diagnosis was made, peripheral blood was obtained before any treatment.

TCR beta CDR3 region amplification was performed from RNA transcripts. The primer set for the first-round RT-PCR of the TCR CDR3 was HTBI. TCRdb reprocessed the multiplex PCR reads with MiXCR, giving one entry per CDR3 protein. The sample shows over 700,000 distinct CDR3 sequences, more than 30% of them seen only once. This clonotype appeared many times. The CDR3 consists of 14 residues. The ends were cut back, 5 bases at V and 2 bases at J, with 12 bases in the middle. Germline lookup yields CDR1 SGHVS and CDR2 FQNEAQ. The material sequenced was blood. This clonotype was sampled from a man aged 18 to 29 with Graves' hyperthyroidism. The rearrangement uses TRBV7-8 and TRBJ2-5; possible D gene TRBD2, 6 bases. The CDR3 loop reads CASSGEADQETQYF. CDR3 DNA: TGTGCCAGCAGCGGGGAGGCAGATCAAGAGACCCAGTACTTC.